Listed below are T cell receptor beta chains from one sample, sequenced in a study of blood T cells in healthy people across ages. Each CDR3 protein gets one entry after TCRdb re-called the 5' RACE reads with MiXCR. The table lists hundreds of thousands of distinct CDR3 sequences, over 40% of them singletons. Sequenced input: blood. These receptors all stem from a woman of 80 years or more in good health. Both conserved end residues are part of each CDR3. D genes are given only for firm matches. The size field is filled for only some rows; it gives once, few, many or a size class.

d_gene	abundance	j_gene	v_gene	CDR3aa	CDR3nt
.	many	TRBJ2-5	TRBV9	CASSVIGTEQETQYF	TGTGCCAGCAGCGTAATTGGGACTGAACAAGAGACCCAGTACTTC
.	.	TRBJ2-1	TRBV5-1	CASSLRVAGRNNEQFF	TGCGCCAGCAGCTTGAGGGTCGCGGGCAGAAACAATGAGCAGTTCTTC
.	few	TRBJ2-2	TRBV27	CASSWDGDTGELFF	TGTGCCAGCAGTTGGGACGGAGACACCGGGGAGCTGTTTTTT
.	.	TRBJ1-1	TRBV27	CASSLDYLTEAFF	TGTGCCAGCAGTTTGGACTACTTAACTGAAGCTTTCTTT
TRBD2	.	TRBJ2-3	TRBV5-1	CASSLAKRGGQDTQYF	TGCGCCAGCAGCTTGGCCAAGCGGGGGGGCCAAGATACGCAGTATTTT
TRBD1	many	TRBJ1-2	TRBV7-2	CASSRWDSAHGYTF	TGTGCCAGCAGCCGGTGGGACAGTGCTCATGGCTACACCTTC
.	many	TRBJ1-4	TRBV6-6	CASSRTVEKLFF	TGTGCCAGCAGCCGCACCGTCGAAAAACTGTTTTTT
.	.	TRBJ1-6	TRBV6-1	CASSETWSLPHHF	TGTGCCAGCAGTGAAACCTGGAGTCTACCCCACCACTTT
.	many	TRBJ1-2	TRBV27	CASSYTTGPDYGYTF	TGTGCCAGCAGTTATACGACAGGACCAGACTATGGCTACACCTTC
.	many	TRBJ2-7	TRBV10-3	CAISRQESSYEQYF	TGTGCCATCAGCAGACAGGAGAGCTCCTACGAGCAGTACTTC
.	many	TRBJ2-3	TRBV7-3	CASKATANVADTQYF	TGTGCCAGCAAAGCGACCGCCAATGTTGCAGATACGCAGTATTTT
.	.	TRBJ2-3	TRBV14	CASSKTDRTDTQYF	TGTGCCAGCAGCAAGACAGATCGAACAGATACGCAGTATTTT
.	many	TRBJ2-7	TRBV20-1	CSATSSYEQYF	TGCAGTGCCACGAGCTCCTACGAGCAGTACTTC
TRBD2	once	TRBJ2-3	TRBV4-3	CASSPSNSGDHTQYF	TGCGCCAGCAGCCCTTCTAATAGCGGGGACCATACGCAGTATTTT
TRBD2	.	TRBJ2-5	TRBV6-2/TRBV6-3	CASRPGLAGEETQYF	TGTGCCAGCAGACCAGGACTAGCTGGCGAGGAGACCCAGTACTTC
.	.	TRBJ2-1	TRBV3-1	CASSPVLLPNNEQFF	TGTGCCAGCAGTCCAGTTTTACTGCCAAACAATGAGCAGTTCTTC
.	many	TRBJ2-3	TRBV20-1	CSAQNQRGGFNRADTQYF	TGCAGTGCTCAAAACCAGAGGGGGGGGTTCAACAGGGCAGATACGCAGTATTTT
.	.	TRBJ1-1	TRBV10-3	CAISDLAEQTEAFF	TGTGCCATCAGTGATTTAGCCGAACAGACTGAAGCTTTCTTT
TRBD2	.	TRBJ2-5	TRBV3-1	CASRRGARETQYF	TGTGCCAGCAGGCGGGGGGCTCGGGAGACCCAGTACTTC
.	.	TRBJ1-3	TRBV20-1	CSARVAGAISGNTIYF	TGCAGTGCTAGAGTTGCAGGGGCGATCTCTGGAAACACCATATATTTT
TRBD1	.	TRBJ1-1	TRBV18	CASSASGQGAWTTEAFF	TGTGCCAGCTCCGCGTCGGGACAGGGGGCTTGGACCACTGAAGCTTTCTTT
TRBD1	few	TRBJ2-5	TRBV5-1	CASSSRTGYFETQYF	TGCGCCAGCAGCTCCCGGACAGGGTATTTTGAGACCCAGTACTTC
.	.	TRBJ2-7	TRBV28	CASSVTTSIDEQYF	TGTGCCAGCAGTGTGACGACTAGTATCGACGAGCAGTACTTC
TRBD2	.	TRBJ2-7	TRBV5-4	CASSLGLADSYEQYF	TGTGCCAGCAGCCTGGGACTAGCGGACTCCTACGAGCAGTACTTC